The rows below give T cell receptor beta chains drawn from one sample of a study of cytomegalovirus exposure and HLA in healthy donors. Using immunoSEQ multiplex PCR, the repertoire was profiled, and TCRdb retains in-frame clones only, with some absent. The sample data list about 84,000 clones. Sequenced material: PBMCs. Every receptor here comes from a man aged 45-65 years in good health and CMV-seronegative. CDR3s include the opening cysteine and the closing phenylalanine or tryptophan. The order of the fields is J gene, D gene, V gene, CDR3 DNA, CDR3 protein. The D gene is left open where the match is weak.

J gene: TRBJ1-5; D gene: .; V gene: TRBV19; CDR3 DNA: TGTGCCAGTATGGCCAGCAATCAGCCCCAGCATTTT; CDR3 protein: CASMASNQPQHF
J gene: TRBJ2-1; D gene: .; V gene: TRBV11-2; CDR3 DNA: TGTGCCAGCAGCTCTCGAGGTGGTGAGCAGTTCTTC; CDR3 protein: CASSSRGGEQFF
J gene: TRBJ1-2; D gene: .; V gene: TRBV28; CDR3 DNA: TGTGCCAGCTCTCCCAGGGATGGCTACACCTTC; CDR3 protein: CASSPRDGYTF
J gene: TRBJ2-7; D gene: TRBD2; V gene: TRBV28; CDR3 DNA: TGTGCCAGCAGTTATGAACTACCCGGGACTAGCGGGGGACGTTACGAGCAGTACTTC; CDR3 protein: CASSYELPGTSGGRYEQYF
J gene: TRBJ1-2; D gene: .; V gene: TRBV5-8; CDR3 DNA: TGTGCCAGCAGCGTGCGGGCAGGGGTGAGGACAAGCTATGGCTACACCTTC; CDR3 protein: CASSVRAGVRTSYGYTF
J gene: TRBJ2-1; D gene: .; V gene: TRBV5-6; CDR3 DNA: TGTGCCAGCAGCTCCCTGGGGCGGGGCTTATACAATGAGCAGTTCTTC; CDR3 protein: CASSSLGRGLYNEQFF
J gene: TRBJ1-4; D gene: .; V gene: TRBV6-5; CDR3 DNA: TGTGCCAGTTATTCGGGGGGCAGGCAGGGAAAACTGTTTTTT; CDR3 protein: CASYSGGRQGKLFF
J gene: TRBJ1-5; D gene: TRBD1; V gene: TRBV18; CDR3 DNA: TGTGCCAGCTCACCGAGTACAGGGGGGATTCAGCCCCAGCATTTT; CDR3 protein: CASSPSTGGIQPQHF
J gene: TRBJ1-4; D gene: .; V gene: TRBV28; CDR3 DNA: TGTGCCAGCAGTCCTCCCGGGGGGGGCCGTGAAAAACTGTTTTTT; CDR3 protein: CASSPPGGGREKLFF
J gene: TRBJ1-1; D gene: .; V gene: TRBV10-2; CDR3 DNA: TGCGCCAGCAGGCGCGGGGCGGTGCTGGAAGCTTTCTTT; CDR3 protein: CASRRGAVLEAFF
J gene: TRBJ2-2; D gene: TRBD2; V gene: TRBV5-1; CDR3 DNA: TGCGCCAGCAGCTTGTCTCGCGGGGGAGGTACCGGGGAGCTGTTTTTT; CDR3 protein: CASSLSRGGGTGELFF
J gene: TRBJ2-7; D gene: TRBD2; V gene: TRBV5-1; CDR3 DNA: TGCGCCAGCAGTCCCGGGACTAGTAGTTACGAGCAGTACTTC; CDR3 protein: CASSPGTSSYEQYF
J gene: TRBJ2-3; D gene: TRBD2; V gene: TRBV18; CDR3 DNA: TGTGCCAGCTCACCCCCAACCCCGCTAGCGGGTGAGTCCGTGTGGGGCACAGATACGCAGTATTTT; CDR3 protein: CASSPPTPLAGESVWGTDTQYF
J gene: TRBJ2-6; D gene: .; V gene: TRBV5-1; CDR3 DNA: TGCGCCAGCAGCTCTACAGGGTATTCTGGGGCCAACGTCCTGACTTTC; CDR3 protein: CASSSTGYSGANVLTF
J gene: TRBJ2-1; D gene: TRBD1; V gene: TRBV4-1; CDR3 DNA: TGCGCCAGCAGCCCTAAATCGGGACAGGGTGCCTACAATGAGCAGTTCTTC; CDR3 protein: CASSPKSGQGAYNEQFF
J gene: TRBJ1-2; D gene: .; V gene: TRBV11-3; CDR3 DNA: TGTGCCAGCAGCCCTAAATCGGGAGGCTACACCTTC; CDR3 protein: CASSPKSGGYTF
J gene: TRBJ2-3; D gene: TRBD2; V gene: TRBV18; CDR3 DNA: TGTGCCAGCTCCCAATTGACTAGCGGGGGGCAGGATACGCAGTATTTT; CDR3 protein: CASSQLTSGGQDTQYF